This paragraph covers one T cell receptor beta chain sequence. Its antigen is still unknown. The data were obtained in a study of beta chain features in type 1 diabetes. About the research overall: Across all samples, some 110 million sorted cells were examined. Study-wide points: There was a moderate but significant shortening of TCRB CDR3s in all four CD4+ subsets of Type 1 diabetes patients. Any PCR bias toward short templates would affect both groups alike. Patients' naive, central memory and Treg TCRB repertoires seemed closer to one another than those of healthy donors.

This CDR3 spans 15 amino acids. CDR1 is KGHSY and CDR2 is FQNENV in the germline V gene. V trimming: 3 bases; J trimming: 5 bases; junction bases outside the gene matches: 8. Since all of the isolated RNA was reverse transcribed, expressed TCRB transcripts were what got sequenced. Each sample of naive, central memory or regulatory T cells had, on average, about 3.57 million reads. Generated by immunoSEQ multiplex PCR, the TCRdb table keeps only in-frame clones and is missing some. The sample has a few hundred thousand clones, around 10% seen once; the top ten hold roughly 0.6%. This chain uses TRBV16 with TRBJ2-3, with TRBD2 matching over 7 bases. This receptor was identified in a man aged 25-40 years with type 1 diabetes. The sample consisted of central memory CD4+ T cells from blood. The CDR3 bases are TGTGCCAGCAGCCAGACTAGCCCAATTGAAGATACGCAGTATTTT. Translated, it gives CASSQTSPIEDTQYF.